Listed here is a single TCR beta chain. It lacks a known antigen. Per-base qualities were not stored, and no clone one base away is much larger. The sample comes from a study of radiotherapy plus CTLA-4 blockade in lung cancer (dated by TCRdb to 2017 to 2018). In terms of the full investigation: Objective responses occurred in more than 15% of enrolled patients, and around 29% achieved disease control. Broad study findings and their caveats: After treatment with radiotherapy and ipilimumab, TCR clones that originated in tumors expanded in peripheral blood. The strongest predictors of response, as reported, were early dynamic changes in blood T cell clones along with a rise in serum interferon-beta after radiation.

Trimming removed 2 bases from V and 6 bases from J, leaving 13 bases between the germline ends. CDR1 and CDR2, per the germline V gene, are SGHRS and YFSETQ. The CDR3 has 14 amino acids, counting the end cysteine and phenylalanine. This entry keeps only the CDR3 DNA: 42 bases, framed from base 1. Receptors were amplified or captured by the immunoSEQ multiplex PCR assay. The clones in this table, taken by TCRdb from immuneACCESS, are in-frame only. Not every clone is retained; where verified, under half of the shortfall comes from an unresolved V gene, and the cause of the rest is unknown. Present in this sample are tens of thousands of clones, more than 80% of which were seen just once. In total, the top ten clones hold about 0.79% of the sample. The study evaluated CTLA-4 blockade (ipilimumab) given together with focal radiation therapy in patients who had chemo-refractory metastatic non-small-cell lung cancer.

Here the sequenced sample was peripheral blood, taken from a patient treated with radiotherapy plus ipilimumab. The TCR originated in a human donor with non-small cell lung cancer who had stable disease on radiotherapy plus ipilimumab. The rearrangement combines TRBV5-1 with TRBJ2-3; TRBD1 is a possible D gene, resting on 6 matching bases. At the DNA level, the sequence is TGCGCCAGCAGCTTTACTACAGGGTTCGATACGCAGTATTTT. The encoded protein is CASSFTTGFDTQYF.